This T cell receptor beta chain appears in the sequencing data of a study of cytomegalovirus exposure and HLA in healthy donors. V lost 5 bases and J lost 6; bases outside the gene matches: 8. In germline, CDR1 is LNHDA, CDR2 SQIVND (reference sequence). The CDR3 length is 14 residues. Donors in the study were healthy people who gave bone marrow. Vbeta (60) and Jbeta (13) primers were used in the PCR. Under the authors' procedure: Per a later analysis, the number of unique TCR beta chains was roughly 80 million, of which around 9.9 million were shared. TCRdb keeps only in-frame clones here, not all; method: immunoSEQ multiplex PCR. V and J calls and clone size are given by that table; D and trimming were obtained from the DNA. In the table there are some 160,000 clones, approximately 80% of which are singletons.

The chain recombines TRBV19 with TRBJ1-1; 8 bases fit TRBD1. The TCR was taken from a male donor in good health and CMV-seropositive. Sequenced sample: PBMCs. CDR3 region: CASSGAGGVAEAFF. The CDR3 DNA follows: TGTGCCAGTAGTGGGGCAGGGGGCGTCGCTGAAGCTTTCTTT. Variable domain in full (rest from reference TRBV19 and TRBJ1-1): DGGITQSPKYLFRKEGQNVTLSCEQNLNHDAMYWYRQDPGQGLRLIYYSQIVNDFQKGDIAEGYSVSREKKESFPLTVTSAQKNPTAFYLCASSGAGGVAEAFFGQGTRLTVV.